Below, 3 T cell receptor beta chains from the same sample are listed, as sequenced in a study of control samples from healthy donors and cancer patients. The table came from immunoSEQ multiplex PCR; TCRdb's copy has only in-frame clones and leaves some out. The sample carries under 100,000 clones, more than 85% recorded once. Sequenced input: blood. The source is a woman younger than 45 in good health.

The J gene is TRBJ2-3, the V gene TRBV2, with D possibly being TRBD1 or TRBD2 (5 bases each). The length of the CDR3 is 11 residues. Germline V gives CDR1 SNHLY, CDR2 FYNNEI. The V gene lost 6 bases and the J gene lost 10 bases, with 11 bases spanning the gap. DNA for the CDR3: TGTGCCAGCAGGAACCGGGACGCGCAGTATTTT. It specifies CASRNRDAQYF.

The chain couples TRBV16 to TRBJ2-3, with no clear D. The germline V and J ends were trimmed by 4 bases and 8 bases, with 13 bases remaining between them. CDR1 and CDR2 (germline): KGHSY, FQNENV. CDR3 length: 13 residues. The CDR3 coding sequence is TGTGCCAGCAGCCCTACAGACCTTTTTACGCAGTATTTT. Amino acids: CASSPTDLFTQYF. The full variable domain, with the rest looked up from reference TRBV16 and TRBJ2-3, is GEEVAQTPKHLVRGEGQKAKLYCAPIKGHSYVFWYQQVLKNEFKFLISFQNENVFDETGMPKERFSAKCLPNSPCSLEIQATKLEDSAVYFCASSPTDLFTQYFGPGTRLTVL.

The genes are TRBV9 and TRBJ1-6, with a tentative D call TRBD1 (6 bases). The V end was cut by 0 bases, the J end by 5 bases, with 9 bases between. There are 15 residues in the CDR3. Germline V gene sequence: CDR1 SGDLS, CDR2 YYNGEE. The chain's CDR3 is CASSVAGAHNSPLHF. The CDR3 DNA reads as TGTGCCAGCAGCGTAGCAGGGGCCCATAATTCACCCCTCCACTTT.